Below are 8 T cell receptor beta chains sequenced from a single sample in a study of a mutant IDH1 vaccine in newly diagnosed glioma. The time point denotes: week 23, last vaccination. Each dose delivered 300 ug of mutant IDH1 20-mer peptide subcutaneously with imiquimod. Profiled with immunoSEQ multiplex PCR; TCRdb holds only in-frame clones, not every one. The sample has around 30,000 clones, around 80% seen once. These receptors' targets are unknown. Here the sequenced sample was PBMCs, taken from a glioma patient whose treatment included an IDH1 peptide vaccine. These TCRs come from a woman aged 18 to 35 with glioma.

This clone occurred once. V is TRBV6-4 and J is TRBJ1-2; a possible D gene is TRBD1 (6 bases). CDR1 MRHNA and CDR2 SNTAGT come from the germline V gene. V lost 4 bases, J lost 8 bases, and 14 bases lay in between. The CDR3 is made up of 13 amino acids. CDR3 protein: CASSGGGGRGYTF. In nucleotides, the CDR3 is TGTGCCAGCAGTGGAGGGGGAGGAAGGGGCTACACCTTC.

The chain is built from TRBV28 and TRBJ1-6; TRBD1 might be the D (5 bases). V was cut by 7 bases and J by 9 bases, with 16 bases left in between. From germline, CDR1 is MDHEN and CDR2 SYDVKM. This CDR3 is 14 amino acids long. This CDR3 reads CASNVWQGRSPLHF. The CDR3 DNA is TGTGCCAGCAACGTTTGGCAGGGTCGTTCACCCCTCCACTTT.

This chain uses TRBV14 with TRBJ1-1; no clear D. Trimming removed 1 base at V and 1 base at J, with 13 bases between. Germline V gene data show CDR1 as SGHDN and CDR2 as FVKESK. The CDR3 is made up of 16 amino acids. CDR3 bases: TGTGCCAGCAGCCAAGGGTCCCCCACCCAGAACACTGAAGCTTTCTTT. This translates into CASSQGSPTQNTEAFF.

The J gene is TRBJ2-7, the V gene TRBV27; D is undetermined. The CDR3 loop spans 15 amino acids. Germline V gene data show CDR1 as MNHEY and CDR2 as SMNVEV (reference sequence). With 6 bases removed from V and 6 bases from J, the gap between germline ends came to 21 bases. This chain's CDR3 is CASSLGRWERIEQYF. CDR3 DNA sequence: TGTGCCAGCAGCCTCGGACGGTGGGAAAGGATCGAGCAGTACTTC.

This chain connects TRBV18 to TRBJ2-3, with unresolved D. V lost 2 bases and J lost 3, with 9 bases in between. Per germline, CDR1 KGHSH and CDR2 LQKENI. The CDR3 runs 14 residues. CDR3 loop: CASSPTQTTDTQYF. The CDR3 DNA reads TGTGCCAGCTCACCAACCCAGACGACAGATACGCAGTATTTT.

The rearrangement links TRBV27 to TRBJ2-6; the D gene is possibly TRBD2 (6 bases). Germline V CDR1 and CDR2: MNHEY, SMNVEV (reference sequence). Trimming pared 7 bases from V and 2 bases from J, leaving 9 bases between. The CDR3 has 14 amino acids. The CDR3: CASKEGAGANVLTF. The CDR3 DNA reads TGTGCCAGCAAGGAGGGAGCTGGGGCCAACGTCCTGACTTTC.

CDR3 sequence (DNA): TGTGCCAGCAGCGTAGTCCGCGACGGCTATGGCTACACCTTC. It translates to CASSVVRDGYGYTF. The V call is TRBV9, the J call TRBJ1-2; D call uncertain. The germline CDR1 and CDR2 sequences are SGDLS and YYNGEE. CDR3 length: 14 residues. Trimming cost V 0 bases and J 4 bases, with 10 bases left between them.

The chain links TRBV5-6 to TRBJ2-5; D remains ambiguous. Per the germline V gene, CDR1 is SGHDT and CDR2 is YYEEEE. CDR3 length: 14 residues. Between the trimmed V and J ends, which lost 0 bases and 3 bases, there was a span of 9 bases. The CDR3 DNA reads TGTGCCAGCAGCTTGGATCTCGAGGAAGAGACCCAGTACTTC. Residues: CASSLDLEEETQYF.